This section outlines one T cell receptor beta chain sequence together with its context. The target of this receptor is not known. Base quality data are lacking; no much larger clone is found one base away. This specimen belongs to a study of OX40 agonist ivuxolimab in advanced cancers. With regard to the full study: Ivuxolimab was a fully human IgG2 agonistic monoclonal antibody targeting the costimulatory receptor OX40 (CD134). Intravenous ivuxolimab was administered to patients every 2 weeks at six dose levels: 0.01, 0.1, 0.3, 1.5, 3 and 10 mg/kg. Of the roughly 50 dose-escalation patients, hepatocellular carcinoma was present in about 20, melanoma in roughly 15, renal cell carcinoma in 9 and head and neck cancer in 9. In the dose-escalation cohort, 70% to 85% of patients were male, and the mean age was approximately 60 years with a range of about 20 to 90. Prior anti-PD-1, anti-PD-L1 or anti-CTLA-4 therapy was permitted, and checkpoint inhibitors had been received by around 39% of dose-escalation patients. Partial responses were achieved by three dose-escalation patients, of whom one had hepatocellular carcinoma and two had cutaneous melanoma. Peripheral TCRbeta sequencing was intended to test whether TCR sequence diversity was altered and clonal T-cell expansion was caused by ivuxolimab. The paper covers the monotherapy dose-escalation part of the phase I ivuxolimab trial, which included N of about 50 patients.

The trial excluded patients who had a history of autoimmune disease or who were on systemic immunosuppression. Peripheral blood for TCR sequencing was collected from all dose cohorts at baseline, on cycle 4 day 1, and on cycle 7 day 1. The samples were drawn from a first-in-human, open-label, multicenter phase I dose-escalation trial of ivuxolimab. Adults with locally advanced or metastatic head and neck squamous cell, hepatocellular, melanoma or renal cell carcinoma were enrolled in the trial. CD4+ and CD8+ T cells were sorted separately from peripheral blood before TCR sequencing. What the research found in general, with its limitations: Low levels of normalized T-cell clonal expansion were also seen in some patients who did not respond. On average, CD8+ T cells showed more expanded clones than CD4+ T cells after ivuxolimab. The antigen specificity of the peripheral T cells that underwent clonal expansion was not determined. Partial responders in the 0.1-3.0 mg/kg groups had among the lowest normalized peripheral clonal expansion, especially among CD8+ T cells. At doses of 0.1 to 3.0 mg/kg, clonal expansion of both CD4+ and CD8+ blood T cells was observed from baseline to week 6.

Genomic DNA was isolated from the sorted cells so that the TCRbeta CDR3 region could be sequenced. TCRbeta CDR3 regions were sequenced using the immunoSEQ Assay. The immuneACCESS repertoire file appears here via TCRdb, limited to in-frame rearrangements. These files lack a portion of the clones; in checked studies, under half of the deficit traces to unresolved V genes, and the cause of the others is not known. For this sample the table gives 50,000 to 70,000 clones, of which more than 80% were detected only once. Clones ranked in the top ten supply 14% of the sample. The clonotype originates from an adult with an advanced solid tumor such as melanoma, head and neck, liver or kidney cancer. This material consisted of CD4+ or CD8+ T cells sorted from blood, taken in a trial of the OX40 agonist ivuxolimab.

The base sequence is TGTGCCAGCAGCGCCGACCCGAACACTGAAGCTTTCTTT. Translated, this is CASSADPNTEAFF. The sequence is built from TRBV9 and TRBJ1-1, with the D gene not clear enough to name. CDR3 length: 13 amino acids, cysteine to phenylalanine. Here the CDR3 DNA is all that survives: 39 bases in frame from base 1. The germline V gene encodes CDR1 SGDLS and CDR2 YYNGEE. Trimming removed 3 bases from V and 1 base from J, leaving 7 bases between the germline ends.